The text below deals with one T cell receptor (beta chain). No cognate antigen has been identified for it. Base qualities are not at hand, and no much larger clone is one base apart. The entry originates in a study of human thymus T cells (dated by TCRdb to about 2020). Looking at the study overall: The study characterized TCR alpha and beta repertoires from about 8 infant thymus samples and a few related peripheral blood samples. The infant donors were 7 to 244 days old, and the cohort included roughly six males and two females.

Using the immunoSEQ multiplex PCR assay, the TCRB and TCRAD loci were amplified from a standardized quantity of quality-controlled genomic DNA. The amplicons spanned the V(D)J region and were long enough to cover the CDR3 and allow V and J genes to be identified. The commercial immunoSEQ service was used to sequence amplicons on an Illumina platform. Per the authors' processing: Primer bias and sequencing errors were corrected using previously described methods, and TCRAD and TCRB definitions followed the IMGT database. Repertoires were analysed with immunoSEQ Analyzer 3.0 and VDJTools, covering basic statistics, V/J segment usage, diversity estimates, rarefaction and pairwise overlap. To estimate diversity, the Chao1, ChaoE, Efron-Thisted, Shannon and inverse Simpson indices were applied, and diversity was also estimated on datasets down-sampled to the smallest sample. Repertoire overlap was determined by strict matching of CDR3 nucleotide sequence, V gene and J gene, and Jaccard-based multidimensional scaling clustering was applied. As stored in TCRdb, this immuneACCESS dataset retains in-frame rearrangements with V and J assigned. A fraction of the clones does not appear; measured against another copy, unresolved V genes explain less than half of the discrepancy, and the remainder lacks a known reason. The V and J calls and clone size were taken over from that table, and D and trimming were inferred from the DNA. Recorded for this sample are about 78,000 clones; 95% to 98% of them occurred a single time. The top ten clonotypes cover 0.025% to 0.04% of the sample.

Broader findings and caveats from the paper: The related research found that thymic TCR repertoires overlapped highly between unrelated individuals. Both the thymic and the peripheral blood repertoires appeared to show biased V and J gene segment usage. Thymus samples yielded on average roughly 800,000 unique TCRB clonotypes, compared with roughly 80,000 from blood samples.

The thymus tissue came from surgical resects taken out during corrective cardiac surgery. Immunologically healthy infants undergoing open corrective cardiac surgery for congenital heart defects in Finland were used as donors. Thymocytes were released mechanically from tissue and stored at -70 °C as pellets of roughly 8.5-32 million cells. A QIAsymphony instrument was used to extract genomic DNA from the frozen cell pellets. Reading from cysteine to phenylalanine, the CDR3 counts 16 amino acids. Here the CDR3 DNA is all that survives: 48 bases in frame from base 1. At the junction V is shortened by 4 bases and J by 4 bases, with 18 bases in between. Sequences SGDLS (CDR1) and YYNGEE (CDR2) are obtained from the germline V gene.

The sample comprised thymus tissue. The chain employs TRBV9 and TRBJ1-3; the D gene lacks a confident call. This TCR derives from a boy younger than two with a congenital heart defect but otherwise immunologically healthy. The base sequence is TGTGCCAGCAGCCCCCATCCACGGCAGTTAGGAAACACCATATATTTT. Its protein is CASSPHPRQLGNTIYF.